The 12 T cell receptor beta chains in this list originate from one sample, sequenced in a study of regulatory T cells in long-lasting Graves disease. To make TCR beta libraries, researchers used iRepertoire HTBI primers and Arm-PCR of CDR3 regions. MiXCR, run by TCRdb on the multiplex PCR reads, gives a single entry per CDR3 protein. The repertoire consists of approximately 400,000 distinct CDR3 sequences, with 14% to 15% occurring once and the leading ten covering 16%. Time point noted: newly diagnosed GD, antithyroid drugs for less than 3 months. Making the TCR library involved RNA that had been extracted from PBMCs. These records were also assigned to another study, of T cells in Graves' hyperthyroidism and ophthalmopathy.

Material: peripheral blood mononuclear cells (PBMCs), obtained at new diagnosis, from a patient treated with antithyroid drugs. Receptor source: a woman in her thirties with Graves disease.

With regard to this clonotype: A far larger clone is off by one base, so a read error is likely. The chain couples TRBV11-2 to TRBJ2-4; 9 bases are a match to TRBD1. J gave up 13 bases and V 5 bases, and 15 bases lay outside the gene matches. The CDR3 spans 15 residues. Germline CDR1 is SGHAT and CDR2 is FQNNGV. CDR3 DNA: TGTGCCAGCAGCCCCCGGGACAGGGAGTACAATGAGCAGTACTTC. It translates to CASSPRDREYNEQYF.

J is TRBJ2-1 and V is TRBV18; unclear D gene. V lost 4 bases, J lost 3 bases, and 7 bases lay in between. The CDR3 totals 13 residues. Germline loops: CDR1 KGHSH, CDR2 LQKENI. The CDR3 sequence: CASSRRDYNEQFF. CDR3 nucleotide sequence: TGTGCCAGCTCACGCAGAGACTACAATGAGCAGTTCTTC.

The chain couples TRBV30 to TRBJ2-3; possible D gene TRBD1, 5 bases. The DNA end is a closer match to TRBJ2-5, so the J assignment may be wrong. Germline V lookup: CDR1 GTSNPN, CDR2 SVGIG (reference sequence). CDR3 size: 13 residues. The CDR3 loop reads CAWSPGLGETQYF. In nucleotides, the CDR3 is TGTGCCTGGAGCCCAGGGTTGGGGGAGACCCAGTACTTC.

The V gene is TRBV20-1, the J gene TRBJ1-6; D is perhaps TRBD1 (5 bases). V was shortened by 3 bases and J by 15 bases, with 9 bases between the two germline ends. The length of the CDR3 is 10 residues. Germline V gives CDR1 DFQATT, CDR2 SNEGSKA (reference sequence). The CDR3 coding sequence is TGCAGTGCTAGGGGGCAGTTCCTCCACTTT. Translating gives CSARGQFLHF.

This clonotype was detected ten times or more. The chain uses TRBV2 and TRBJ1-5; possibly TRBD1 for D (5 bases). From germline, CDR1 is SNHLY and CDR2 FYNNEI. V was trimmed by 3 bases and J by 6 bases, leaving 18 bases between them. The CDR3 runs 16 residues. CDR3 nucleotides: TGTGCCAGCAGTGATCCGGCGCGACAGAGCTTTCAGCCCCAGCATTTT. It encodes CASSDPARQSFQPQHF.

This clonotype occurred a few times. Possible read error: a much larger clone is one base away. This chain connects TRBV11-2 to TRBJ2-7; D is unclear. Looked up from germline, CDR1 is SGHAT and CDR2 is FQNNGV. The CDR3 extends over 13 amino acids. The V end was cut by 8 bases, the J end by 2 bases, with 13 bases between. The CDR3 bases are TGTGCCAGCGCCGTATCCAGGCCCTACGAGCAGTACTTC. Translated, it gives CASAVSRPYEQYF. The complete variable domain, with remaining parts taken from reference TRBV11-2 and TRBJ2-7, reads EAGVAQSPRYKIIEKRQSVAFWCNPISGHATLYWYQQILGQGPKLLIQFQNNGVVDDSQLPKDRFSAERLKGVDSTLKIQPAKLEDSAVYLCASAVSRPYEQYFGPGTRLTVT.

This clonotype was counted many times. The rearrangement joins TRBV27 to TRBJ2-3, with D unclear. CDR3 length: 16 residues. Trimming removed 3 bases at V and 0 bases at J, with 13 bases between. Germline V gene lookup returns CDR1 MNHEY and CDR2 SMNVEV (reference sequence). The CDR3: CASSFSVAASTDTQYF. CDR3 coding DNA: TGTGCCAGCAGTTTTTCCGTGGCGGCTAGCACAGATACGCAGTATTTT.

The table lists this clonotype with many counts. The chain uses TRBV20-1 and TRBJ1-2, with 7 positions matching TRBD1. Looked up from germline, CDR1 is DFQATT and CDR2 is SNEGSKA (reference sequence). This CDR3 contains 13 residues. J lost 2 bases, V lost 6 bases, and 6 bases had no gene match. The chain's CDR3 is CSADDRENYGYTF. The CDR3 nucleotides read TGCAGTGCCGACGACAGGGAAAACTATGGCTACACCTTC.

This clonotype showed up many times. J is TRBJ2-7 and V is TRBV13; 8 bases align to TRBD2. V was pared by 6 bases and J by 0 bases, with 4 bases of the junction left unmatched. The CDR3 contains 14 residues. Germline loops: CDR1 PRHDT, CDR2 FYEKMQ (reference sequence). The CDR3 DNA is TGTGCCAGCAGTCGGAGCGGGGGCTCCTACGAGCAGTACTTC. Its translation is CASSRSGGSYEQYF.

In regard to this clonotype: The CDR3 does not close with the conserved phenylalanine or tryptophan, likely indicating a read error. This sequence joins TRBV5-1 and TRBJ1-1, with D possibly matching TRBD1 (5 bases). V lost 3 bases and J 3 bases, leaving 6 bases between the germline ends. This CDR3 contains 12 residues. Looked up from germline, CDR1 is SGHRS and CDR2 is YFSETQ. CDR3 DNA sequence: TGCGCCAGCAGCTCGACAGACACTGAAGCTTTCCTT. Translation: CASSSTDTEAFL.

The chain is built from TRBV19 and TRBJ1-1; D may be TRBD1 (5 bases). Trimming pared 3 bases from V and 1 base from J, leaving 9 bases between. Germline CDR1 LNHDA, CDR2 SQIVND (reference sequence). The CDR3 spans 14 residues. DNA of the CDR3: TGTGCCAGTAGTATTGGGGCAGGGAACACTGAAGCTTTCTTT. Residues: CASSIGAGNTEAFF.

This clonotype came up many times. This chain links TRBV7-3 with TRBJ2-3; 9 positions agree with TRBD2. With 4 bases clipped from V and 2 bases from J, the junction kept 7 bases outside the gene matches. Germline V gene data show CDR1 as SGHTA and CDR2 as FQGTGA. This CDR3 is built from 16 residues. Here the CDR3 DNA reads TGTGCCAGCAGCTCGCCACTAGCGGGCGTCACAGATACGCAGTATTTT. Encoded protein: CASSSPLAGVTDTQYF.